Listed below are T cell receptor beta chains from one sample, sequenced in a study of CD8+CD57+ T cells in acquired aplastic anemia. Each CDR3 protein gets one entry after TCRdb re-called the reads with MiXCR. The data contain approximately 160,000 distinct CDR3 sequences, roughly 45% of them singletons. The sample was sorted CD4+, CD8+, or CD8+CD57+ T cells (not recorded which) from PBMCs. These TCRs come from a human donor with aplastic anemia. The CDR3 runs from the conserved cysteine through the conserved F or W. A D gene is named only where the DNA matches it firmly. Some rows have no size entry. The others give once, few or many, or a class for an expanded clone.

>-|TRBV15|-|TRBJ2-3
CATSARGTSDTQYF
TGTGCCACCAGCGCCCGGGGGACGTCAGATACGCAGTATTTT
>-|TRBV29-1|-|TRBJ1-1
CSVGDGNTGAFF
TGCAGCGTGGGGGACGGGAACACTGGAGCTTTCTTT
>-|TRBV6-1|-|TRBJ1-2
CASRTDGGLDYGYTF
TGTGCCAGCAGGACCGACGGGGGCTTGGACTATGGCTACACCTTC
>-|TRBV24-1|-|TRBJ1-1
CATEEPGAEAFF
TGTGCCACCGAGGAGCCGGGTGCTGAAGCTTTCTTT
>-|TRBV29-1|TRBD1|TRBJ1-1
CSLGQGSTEAFF
TGCAGCTTGGGACAGGGAAGCACTGAAGCTTTCTTT
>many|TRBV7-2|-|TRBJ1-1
CASSLVALQGGTEAFF
TGTGCCAGCAGCTTAGTTGCCCTACAGGGCGGGACTGAAGCTTTCTTT
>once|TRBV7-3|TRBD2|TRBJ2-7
CASRAGLAAEQYF
TGTGCCAGCAGAGCGGGACTAGCGGCCGAGCAGTACTTC
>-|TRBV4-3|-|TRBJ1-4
CASSQERVGSGRKLFF
TGCGCCAGCAGCCAAGAAAGGGTGGGCTCCGGGCGGAAACTGTTTTTT
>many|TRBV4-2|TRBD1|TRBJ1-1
CASSQIRDRGTEAFF
TGTGCCAGCAGCCAAATCCGGGACAGGGGTACTGAAGCTTTCTTT
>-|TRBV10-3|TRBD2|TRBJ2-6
CAISREGPMNTEAF
TGTGCCATCAGTCGGGAGGGACCGATGAACACTGAAGCTTTC
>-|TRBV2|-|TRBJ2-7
CASRTIGDEQYF
TGTGCCAGCAGGACGATCGGGGACGAGCAGTACTTC
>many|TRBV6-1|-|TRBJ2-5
CASSTNRVKETQYF
TGTGCCAGCAGTACAAACAGGGTCAAGGAGACCCAGTACTTC
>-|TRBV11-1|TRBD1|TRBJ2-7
CASRSVKGTGESYEQYF
TGTGCCAGCAGATCGGTTAAAGGGACAGGAGAATCCTACGAGCAGTACTTC
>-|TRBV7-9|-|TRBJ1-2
CASSPGASNGYTF
TGCGCCAGCAGCCCGGGGGCATCGAATGGCTACACCTTC
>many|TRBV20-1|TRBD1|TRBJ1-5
CSAHIGDRVGQPQHF
TGCAGTGCCCACATAGGAGACAGGGTCGGGCAGCCCCAGCATTTT
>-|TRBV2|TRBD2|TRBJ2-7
CASRRQSGVYEQYF
TGTGCCAGCAGAAGGCAGAGCGGGGTTTACGAGCAGTACTTC
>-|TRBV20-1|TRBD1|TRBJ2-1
CSARNDRVNEQFF
TGCAGTGCTAGAAACGACAGGGTGAATGAGCAGTTCTTC
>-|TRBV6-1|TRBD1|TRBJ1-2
CASSIRGLGYTF
TGTGCCAGCAGCATCAGGGGGCTGGGCTACACCTTC
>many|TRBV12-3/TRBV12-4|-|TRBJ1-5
CASSGQGYQPQHF
TGTGCCAGCAGCGGGCAGGGCTATCAGCCCCAGCATTTT
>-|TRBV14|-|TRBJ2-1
CASSQATYNEQFF
TGTGCCAGCAGCCAAGCGACCTACAATGAGCAGTTCTTC
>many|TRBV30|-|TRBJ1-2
CVTRPTLGNYGYTF
TGTGTCACGAGGCCTACCCTAGGAAACTATGGCTACACCTTC
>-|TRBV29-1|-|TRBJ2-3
CSVGASTDTQYF
TGCAGCGTGGGGGCTAGCACAGATACGCAGTATTTT
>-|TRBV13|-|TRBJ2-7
CASSSRYEQYF
TGTGCCAGCAGCTCCCGCTACGAGCAGTACTTC
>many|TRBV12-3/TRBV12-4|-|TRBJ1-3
CASSLGQPGNTIYF
TGTGCCAGCAGTTTAGGACAGCCTGGAAACACCATATATTTT
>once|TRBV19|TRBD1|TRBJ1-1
CASSMVGQGLAEAFF
TGTGCCAGTAGTATGGTGGGACAGGGGTTGGCTGAAGCTTTCTTT
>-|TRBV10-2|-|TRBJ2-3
CASTFSGTGTQYF
TGCGCCAGCACCTTCAGCGGTACGGGTACGCAGTATTTT
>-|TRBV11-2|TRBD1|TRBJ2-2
CASSTHGQGSSGELFF
TGTGCCAGCAGCACCCACGGACAGGGCTCTTCCGGGGAGCTGTTTTTT
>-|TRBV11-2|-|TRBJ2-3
CASSSGAGSPDTQYF
TGTGCCAGCAGTTCAGGGGCCGGCTCGCCAGATACGCAGTATTTT
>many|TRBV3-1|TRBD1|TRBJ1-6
CASSARDSNSPLHF
TGTGCCAGCAGCGCAAGGGACAGTAATTCACCCCTCCACTTT
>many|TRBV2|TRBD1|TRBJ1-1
CASRMDRMNTEAFF
TGTGCCAGCAGGATGGACAGGATGAACACTGAAGCTTTCTTT
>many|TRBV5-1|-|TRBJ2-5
CASRGQETQYF
TGCGCCAGCCGGGGGCAAGAGACCCAGTACTTC
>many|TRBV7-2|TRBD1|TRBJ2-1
CASSLGQGTAHEQFF
TGTGCCAGCAGCTTAGGACAGGGGACGGCACATGAGCAGTTCTTC
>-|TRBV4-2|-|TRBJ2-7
CASSGGGGEQYF
TGTGCCAGCAGCGGGGGGGGCGGCGAGCAGTACTTC
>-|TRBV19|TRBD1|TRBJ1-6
CASSGQGGNSPLHF
TGTGCCAGTAGCGGACAGGGGGGAAATTCACCCCTCCACTTT
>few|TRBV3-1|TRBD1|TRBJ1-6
CASSGRTGYNSPLHF
TGTGCCAGCAGCGGACGGACAGGCTATAATTCACCCCTCCACTTT
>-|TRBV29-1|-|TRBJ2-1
CSVLGSSYNEQFF
TGCAGCGTTCTAGGGAGCTCCTACAATGAGCAGTTCTTC
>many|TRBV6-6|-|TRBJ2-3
CASSHLARGTDTQYF
TGTGCCAGCAGTCATCTAGCAAGGGGCACAGATACGCAGTATTTT